This TCR beta chain appears in the sequencing data of a study of beta chain features in type 1 diabetes. Once sorted, every population was more than 95% pure. J was trimmed by 4 bases and V by 10 bases; bases with no gene match: 15. Germline loops: CDR1 KGHSH, CDR2 LQKENI. The CDR3 sequence is 17 residues long. Expressed TCRB transcripts were sequenced because the entire RNA isolate underwent reverse transcription. Some clones are missing from TCRdb's copy, which holds only in-frame ones; the method was immunoSEQ multiplex PCR. The profile shows almost 350,000 clones, about 20% of them singletons. The receptor comes from a woman aged 18-30 years in good health. The sequenced sample was naive CD4+ T cells from blood. This chain connects TRBV18 to TRBJ2-1; TRBD2 matches at 11 bases. The CDR3 reads CATLQNLGTSGYNEQFF. CDR3 bases: TGTGCCACGCTCCAGAACCTTGGGACTAGCGGTTACAATGAGCAGTTCTTC. Drawing the rest from reference TRBV18 and TRBJ2-1, the complete variable domain is NAGVMQNPRHLVRRRGQEARLRCSPMKGHSHVYWYRQLPEEGLKFMVYLQKENIIDESGMPKERFSAEFPKEGPSILRIQQVVRGDSAAYFCATLQNLGTSGYNEQFFGPGTRLTVL.